The text below deals with one T cell receptor (beta chain). The antigen is unknown. The data were taken from a study of shared clonotypes between healthy human individuals. Cells designated naive CD8 were CD45RO-negative and were positively selected for CCR7, with terminally differentiated effector memory CD45RA+ cells excluded. The CDR3 consists of 14 residues. V lost 7 bases to trimming and J lost 6 bases, with 16 bases between them. Overall study findings and caveats: Sampling involved blood alone; tissue repertoires likely differ.

The genomic DNA of each subset was split evenly across several immunoSEQ plates. Using immunoSEQ multiplex PCR, the repertoire was profiled, and TCRdb retains in-frame clones only, with some absent. Of about 2.1 million clones listed, under 95% are singletons. J is TRBJ2-1 and V is TRBV23-1; D is possibly TRBD1 or TRBD2 (5 bases each). TRBV23-1 is filed as an ORF, its function uncertain. The source is a man in his late teens or twenties in good health. Some clones in this sample may be carry-over from other donors' samples. The sample consisted of naive CD8+ T cells from PBMCs. The CDR3 bases are TGCGCCAGCATTCCGGGACGACCCTGCAATGAGCAGTTCTTC. Protein: CASIPGRPCNEQFF.